The T cell receptor (beta chain) described here comes from a study of cytomegalovirus exposure and HLA in healthy donors. Overall study context: A prior study identified 110 million or so unique TCR beta sequences from about 200 million T cells. Membership in the Caucasian-associated ancestry cluster was found for 75% to 90% of almost 400 genotyped donors. Study observations and caveats: Within an earlier analysis, most TCR beta V segments proved productive either about 87% or about 30% of the time.

Germline assignment: CDR1 MNHNY and CDR2 SVGAGI (reference sequence). This CDR3 spans 14 amino acids. The V end was cut by 6 bases, the J end by 5 bases, with 16 bases between. The study ran its PCR with 60 Vbeta and 13 Jbeta primers. The method was immunoSEQ multiplex PCR; TCRdb's version includes in-frame clones alone and lacks a portion of them. The sample contains 150,000 or so clones, roughly four fifths of which appear only once. Comment on this clone: Its antigen remains unidentified.

V gene TRBV6-6 combines with J gene TRBJ2-5, with TRBD2 as a possible D gene (6 bases). The TCR was taken from a male donor in good health and CMV-seropositive. Specimen: PBMCs. In nucleotides, the CDR3 is TGTGCCAGCAGACCCCTGTGGAGGGAGGAGACCCAGTACTTC. This codes for CASRPLWREETQYF.